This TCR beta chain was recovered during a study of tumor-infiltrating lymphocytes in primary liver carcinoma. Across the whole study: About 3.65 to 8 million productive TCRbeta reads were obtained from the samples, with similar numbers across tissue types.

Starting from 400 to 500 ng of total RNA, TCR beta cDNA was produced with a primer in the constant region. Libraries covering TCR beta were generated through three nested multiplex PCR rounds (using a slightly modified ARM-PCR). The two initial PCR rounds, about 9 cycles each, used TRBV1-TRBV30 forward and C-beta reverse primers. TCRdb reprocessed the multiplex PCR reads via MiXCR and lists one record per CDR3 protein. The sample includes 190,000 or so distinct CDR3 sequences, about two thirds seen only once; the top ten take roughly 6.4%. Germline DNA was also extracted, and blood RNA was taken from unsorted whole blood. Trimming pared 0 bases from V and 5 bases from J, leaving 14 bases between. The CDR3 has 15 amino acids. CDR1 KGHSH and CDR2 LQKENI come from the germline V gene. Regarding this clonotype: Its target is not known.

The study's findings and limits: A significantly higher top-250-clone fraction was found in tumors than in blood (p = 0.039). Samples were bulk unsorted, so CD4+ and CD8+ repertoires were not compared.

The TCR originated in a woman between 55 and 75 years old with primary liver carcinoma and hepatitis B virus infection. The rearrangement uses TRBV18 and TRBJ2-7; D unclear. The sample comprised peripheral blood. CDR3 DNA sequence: TGTGCCAGCTCACCACCGAGTGGGCAAGTTCACGAGCAGTACTTC. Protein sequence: CASSPPSGQVHEQYF. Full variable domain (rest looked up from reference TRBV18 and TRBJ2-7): NAGVMQNPRHLVRRRGQEARLRCSPMKGHSHVYWYRQLPEEGLKFMVYLQKENIIDESGMPKERFSAEFPKEGPSILRIQQVVRGDSAAYFCASSPPSGQVHEQYFGPGTRLTVT.